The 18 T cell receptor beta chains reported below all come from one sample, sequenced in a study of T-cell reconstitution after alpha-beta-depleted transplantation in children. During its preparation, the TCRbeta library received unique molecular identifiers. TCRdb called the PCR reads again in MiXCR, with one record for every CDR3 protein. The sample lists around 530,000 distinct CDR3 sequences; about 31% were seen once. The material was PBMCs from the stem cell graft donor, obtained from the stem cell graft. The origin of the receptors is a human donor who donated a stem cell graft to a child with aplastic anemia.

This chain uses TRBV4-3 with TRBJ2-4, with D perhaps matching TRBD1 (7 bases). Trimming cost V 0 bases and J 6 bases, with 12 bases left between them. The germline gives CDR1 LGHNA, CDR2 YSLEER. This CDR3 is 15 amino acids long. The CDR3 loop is CASSQDSGGGNIQYF. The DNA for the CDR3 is TGCGCCAGCAGCCAAGATTCAGGGGGAGGAAACATTCAGTACTTC.

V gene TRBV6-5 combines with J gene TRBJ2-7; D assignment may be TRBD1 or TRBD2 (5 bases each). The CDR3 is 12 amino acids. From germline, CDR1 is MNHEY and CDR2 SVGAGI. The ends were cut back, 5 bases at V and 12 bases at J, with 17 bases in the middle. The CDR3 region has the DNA TGTGCCAGCAGTGCGGGCCGAAGACAGTGGTACTTC. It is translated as CASSAGRRQWYF.

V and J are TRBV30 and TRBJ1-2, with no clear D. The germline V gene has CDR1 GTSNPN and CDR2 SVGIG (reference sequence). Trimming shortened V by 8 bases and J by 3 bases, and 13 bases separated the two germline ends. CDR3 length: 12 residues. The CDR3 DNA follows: TGTGCCGGACCTGGAACGGACTATGGCTACACCTTC. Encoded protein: CAGPGTDYGYTF.

In nucleotides, the CDR3 is TGTGCCACCAGCAGAGATCCTTATAGCGGGAGCCCCTACAATGAGCAGTTCTTC. Translated, it gives CATSRDPYSGSPYNEQFF. The chain links TRBV15 to TRBJ2-1; 9 bases align to TRBD2. The CDR3 has 18 amino acids. In germline, CDR1 is LNHNV, CDR2 YYDKDF (reference sequence). V lost 0 bases and J lost 2; bases outside the gene matches: 8.

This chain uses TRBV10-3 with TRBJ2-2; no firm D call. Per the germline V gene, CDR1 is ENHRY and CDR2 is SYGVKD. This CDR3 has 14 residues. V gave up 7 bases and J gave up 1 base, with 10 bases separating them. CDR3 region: CAINRLLNTGELFF. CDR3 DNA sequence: TGTGCCATCAATAGGCTACTGAACACCGGGGAGCTGTTTTTT.

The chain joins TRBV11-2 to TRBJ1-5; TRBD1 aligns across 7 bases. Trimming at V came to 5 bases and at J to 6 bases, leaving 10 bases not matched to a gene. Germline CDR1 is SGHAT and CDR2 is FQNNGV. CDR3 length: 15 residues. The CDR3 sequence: CASSQGGQASQPQHF. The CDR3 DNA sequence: TGTGCCAGCAGCCAGGGGGGGCAGGCTAGTCAGCCCCAGCATTTT.

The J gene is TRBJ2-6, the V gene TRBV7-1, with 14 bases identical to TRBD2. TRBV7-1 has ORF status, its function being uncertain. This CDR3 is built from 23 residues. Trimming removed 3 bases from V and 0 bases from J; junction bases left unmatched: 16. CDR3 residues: CASSSGNIRLAGGLRSGANVLTF. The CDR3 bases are TGTGCCAGCAGCTCTGGAAACATCAGACTAGCGGGAGGGCTACGCTCTGGGGCCAACGTCCTGACTTTC.

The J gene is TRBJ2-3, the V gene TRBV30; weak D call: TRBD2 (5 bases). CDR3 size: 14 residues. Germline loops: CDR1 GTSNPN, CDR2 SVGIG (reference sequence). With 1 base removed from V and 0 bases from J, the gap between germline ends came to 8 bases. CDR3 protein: CAWSGSGSTDTQYF. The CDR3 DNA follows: TGTGCCTGGAGTGGTTCGGGGAGCACAGATACGCAGTATTTT.

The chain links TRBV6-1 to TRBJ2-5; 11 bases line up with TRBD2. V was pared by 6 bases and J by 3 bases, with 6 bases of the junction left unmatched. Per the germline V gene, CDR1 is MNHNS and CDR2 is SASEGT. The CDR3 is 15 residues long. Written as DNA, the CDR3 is TGTGCCAGCAGCACTAGCGGGAGAATGGAAGAGACCCAGTACTTC. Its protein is CASSTSGRMEETQYF.

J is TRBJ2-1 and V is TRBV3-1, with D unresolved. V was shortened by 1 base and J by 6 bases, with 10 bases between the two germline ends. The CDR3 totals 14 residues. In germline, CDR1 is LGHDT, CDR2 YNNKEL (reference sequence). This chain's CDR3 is CASSQVGAGNEQFF. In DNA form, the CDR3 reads TGTGCCAGCAGCCAAGTGGGCGCTGGCAATGAGCAGTTCTTC.

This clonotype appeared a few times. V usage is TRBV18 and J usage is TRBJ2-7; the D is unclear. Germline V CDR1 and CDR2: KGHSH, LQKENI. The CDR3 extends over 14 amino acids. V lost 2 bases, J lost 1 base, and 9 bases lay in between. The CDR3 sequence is CASSPEMASYEQYF. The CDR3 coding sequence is TGTGCCAGCTCACCAGAGATGGCGTCCTACGAGCAGTACTTC.

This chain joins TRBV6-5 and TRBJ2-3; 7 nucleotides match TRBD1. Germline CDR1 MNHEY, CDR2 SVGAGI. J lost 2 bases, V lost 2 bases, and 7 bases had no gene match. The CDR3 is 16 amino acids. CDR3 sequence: CASSYGTGANTDTQYF. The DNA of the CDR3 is TGTGCCAGCAGTTACGGCACAGGGGCGAACACAGATACGCAGTATTTT.

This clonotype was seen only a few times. CDR3: CSAANPGTYNEQFF. The CDR3 nucleotides read TGCAGTGCGGCTAACCCCGGGACGTACAATGAGCAGTTCTTC. The chain links TRBV20-1 to TRBJ2-1; D is possibly TRBD1 or TRBD2 (5 bases each). Between the trimmed V and J ends, which lost 6 bases and 4 bases, there was a span of 16 bases. The CDR3 extends over 14 amino acids. CDR1 is DFQATT, CDR2 SNEGSKA, per germline (reference sequence).

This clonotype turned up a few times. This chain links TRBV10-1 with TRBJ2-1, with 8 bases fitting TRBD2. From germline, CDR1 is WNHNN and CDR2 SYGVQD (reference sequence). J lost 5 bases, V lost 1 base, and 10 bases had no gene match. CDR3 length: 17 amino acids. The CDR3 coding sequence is TGCGCCAGCAGTGAGTTCGGAGCGGGAGCTGGGAACAATGAGCAGTTCTTC. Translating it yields CASSEFGAGAGNNEQFF.

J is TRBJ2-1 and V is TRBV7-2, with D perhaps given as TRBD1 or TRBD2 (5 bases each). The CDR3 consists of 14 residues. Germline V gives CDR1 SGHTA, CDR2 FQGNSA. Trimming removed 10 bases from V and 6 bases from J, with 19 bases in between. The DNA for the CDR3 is TGTGCCACCACTAGTGTCCAGGGCATCAATGAGCAGTTCTTC. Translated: CATTSVQGINEQFF.

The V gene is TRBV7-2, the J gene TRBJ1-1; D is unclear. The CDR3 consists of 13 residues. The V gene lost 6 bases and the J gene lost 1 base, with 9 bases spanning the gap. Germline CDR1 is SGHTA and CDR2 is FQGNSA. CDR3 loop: CASRPYKNTEAFF. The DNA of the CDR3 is TGTGCCAGCAGACCTTACAAGAACACTGAAGCTTTCTTT.

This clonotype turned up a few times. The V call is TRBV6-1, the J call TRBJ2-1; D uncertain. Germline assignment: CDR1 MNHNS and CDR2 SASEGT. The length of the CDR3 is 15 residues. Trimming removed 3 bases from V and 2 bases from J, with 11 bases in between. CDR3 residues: CASSDQGPAYNEQFF. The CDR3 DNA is TGTGCCAGCAGTGATCAAGGGCCGGCCTACAATGAGCAGTTCTTC.

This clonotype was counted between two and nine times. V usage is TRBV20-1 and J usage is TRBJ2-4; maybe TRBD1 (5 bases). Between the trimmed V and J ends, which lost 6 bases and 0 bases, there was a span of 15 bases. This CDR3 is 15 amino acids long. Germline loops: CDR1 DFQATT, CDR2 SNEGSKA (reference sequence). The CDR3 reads CSALVGLVAKNIQYF. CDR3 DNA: TGCAGTGCATTAGTGGGGCTGGTAGCCAAAAACATTCAGTACTTC.